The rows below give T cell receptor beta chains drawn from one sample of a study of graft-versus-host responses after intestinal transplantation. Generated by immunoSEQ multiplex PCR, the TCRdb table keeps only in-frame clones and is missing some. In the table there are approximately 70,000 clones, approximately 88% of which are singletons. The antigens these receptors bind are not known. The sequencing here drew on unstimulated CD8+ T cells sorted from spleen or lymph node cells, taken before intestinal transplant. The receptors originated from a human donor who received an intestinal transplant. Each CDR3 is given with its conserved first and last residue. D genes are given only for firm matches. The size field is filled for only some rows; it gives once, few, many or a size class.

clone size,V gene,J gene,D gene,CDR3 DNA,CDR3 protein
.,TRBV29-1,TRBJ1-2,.,TGCAGCGGCGAGACAGGCTATGGCTACACCTTC,CSGETGYGYTF
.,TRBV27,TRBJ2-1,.,TGTGCCAGCAGTCTTCACACCCATAACAATGAGCAGTTCTTC,CASSLHTHNNEQFF
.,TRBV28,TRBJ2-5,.,TGTGCCAGCATCCCACAGGGTGGCCAAGAGACCCAGTACTTC,CASIPQGGQETQYF
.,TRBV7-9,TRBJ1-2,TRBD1,TGTGCCAGCAGCTCCGACAGGGGGCTGATTGAGACTGAGAGTGGCTACACCTTC,CASSSDRGLIETESGYTF
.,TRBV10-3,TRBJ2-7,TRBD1,TGTGCCATCAGCGAGGGGGCTGCCTACGAGCAGTACTTC,CAISEGAAYEQYF
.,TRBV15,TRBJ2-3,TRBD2,TGTGCCACCAGCAGGATCAGCGGGGGGGCAGATACGCAGTATTTT,CATSRISGGADTQYF
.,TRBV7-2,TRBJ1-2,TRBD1,TGTGCCAGCACTGAGACCAGGGGGAACCACTATGGCTACACCTTC,CASTETRGNHYGYTF
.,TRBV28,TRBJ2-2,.,TGTGCCAGCGGACACGACACCGGGGAGCTGTTTTTT,CASGHDTGELFF
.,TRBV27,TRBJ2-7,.,TGTGCCAGCAGTTTCTCCAGGACCTACGAGCAGTACTTC,CASSFSRTYEQYF
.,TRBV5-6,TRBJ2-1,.,TGTGCCAGCAGCTTGGCTAGTTACAATGAGCAGTTCTTC,CASSLASYNEQFF
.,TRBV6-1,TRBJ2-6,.,TGTGCCAGCAGTGAATTGGGAACGACAACAGGGTCCGGGGCCAACGTCCTGACTTTC,CASSELGTTTGSGANVLTF
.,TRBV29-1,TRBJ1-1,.,TGCAGCGTCCCTCAGGGTCCTGAAGCTTTCTTT,CSVPQGPEAFF
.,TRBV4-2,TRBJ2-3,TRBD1,TGTGCCAGCAGCCAAGGGGTTGGGACAGCGTGGGACACAGATACGCAGTATTTT,CASSQGVGTAWDTDTQYF
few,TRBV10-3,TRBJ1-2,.,TGTGCCATCAGTGACCCCGATAGTCCCTATGGCTACACCTTC,CAISDPDSPYGYTF
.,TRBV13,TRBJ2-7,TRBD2,TGTGCCAGCAGCTCGGGACTAGCGGCCTACGAGCAGTACTTC,CASSSGLAAYEQYF
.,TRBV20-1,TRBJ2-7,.,TGCAGTGCTAGACAGGGGTACGAGCAGTACTTC,CSARQGYEQYF
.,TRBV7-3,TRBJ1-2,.,TGTGCCAGCAGCTTAACGCCCGGGGATGGCTACACCTTC,CASSLTPGDGYTF
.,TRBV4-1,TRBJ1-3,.,TGCGCCAGCAGCCAGTACCCAGGTTCCTCTGGAAACACCATATATTTT,CASSQYPGSSGNTIYF
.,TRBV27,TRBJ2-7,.,TGTGCCAGCAGTATTCGTCTAGTGGGAGTCGGCGAGCAGTACTTC,CASSIRLVGVGEQYF
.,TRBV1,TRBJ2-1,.,TGCACCAGCAGCCTCGTAACCGGGACTGGCATAAAGAATGAGCAGTTCTTC,CTSSLVTGTGIKNEQFF
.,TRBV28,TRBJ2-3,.,TGTGCCAGCAGATATACAGATACGCAGTATTTT,CASRYTDTQYF
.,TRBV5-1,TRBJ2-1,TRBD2,TGCGCCAGCAGCTTGTGGGGGACTAGCGGGAGTGTTTACAATGAGCAGTTCTTC,CASSLWGTSGSVYNEQFF
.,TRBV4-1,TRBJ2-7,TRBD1,TGCGCCAGCAGCCAACCGGGACAGAGCTACGAGCAGTACTTC,CASSQPGQSYEQYF
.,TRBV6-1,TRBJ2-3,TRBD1,TGTGCCAGCATTTGGGGACAGGGAGCAGATACGCAGTATTTT,CASIWGQGADTQYF
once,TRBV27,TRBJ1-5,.,TGTGCCAGCAGTTTATACCCGGGGGGGAATCAGCCCCAGCATTTT,CASSLYPGGNQPQHF
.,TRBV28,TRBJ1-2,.,TGTGCCAGCAGTCACTACCTGAGGGACTATGGCTACACCTTC,CASSHYLRDYGYTF
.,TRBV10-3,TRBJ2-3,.,TGTGCCATCAGTGAGTCGGCCGACTTTAGCAGCACAGATACGCAGTATTTT,CAISESADFSSTDTQYF
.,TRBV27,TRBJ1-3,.,TGTGCCAGCAGTCTTGCGGGGGCGGGGGTCCCTGGAAACACCATATATTTT,CASSLAGAGVPGNTIYF
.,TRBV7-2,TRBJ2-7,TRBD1,TGTGCCAGCAGCTTATCCGGACAGGGGGTCTCCTACGAGCAGTACTTC,CASSLSGQGVSYEQYF
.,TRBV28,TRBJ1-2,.,TGTGCCAGTCTAACGGGGGGGCCAAGCTATGGCTACACCTTC,CASLTGGPSYGYTF
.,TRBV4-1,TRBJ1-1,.,TGCGCCAGCAGCCCCACGGGGGGGAACACTGAAGCTTTCTTT,CASSPTGGNTEAFF
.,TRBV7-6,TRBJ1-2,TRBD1,TGTGCCAGCAGCTCTGGGACAGGGGACCCTTATGGCTACACCTTC,CASSSGTGDPYGYTF
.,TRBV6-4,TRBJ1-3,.,TGTGCCAGCAGCAGCCGGGGGGCGCGTGGAAACACCATATATTTT,CASSSRGARGNTIYF
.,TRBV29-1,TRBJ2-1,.,TGCAGCGTCGAGGGGGACGACAATGAGCAGTTCTTC,CSVEGDDNEQFF
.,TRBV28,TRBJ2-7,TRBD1,TGTGCCAGCAGCCGCTTGGGGACAGGGAAGACTACTTGGCAGTACTTC,CASSRLGTGKTTWQYF
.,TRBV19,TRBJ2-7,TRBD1,TGTGCCAGTAGACCGGGACAGAGTCCCGAGCAGTACTTC,CASRPGQSPEQYF
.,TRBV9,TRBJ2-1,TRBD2,TGTGCCAGCAGCGGGGGACTAGACAATTTCAGTGAGCAGTTCTTC,CASSGGLDNFSEQFF
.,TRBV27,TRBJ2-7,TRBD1,TGTGCCAGCAGTCCCAGGGGGCCGAGCGGTTACGAGCAGTACTTC,CASSPRGPSGYEQYF
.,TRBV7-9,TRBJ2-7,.,TGTGCCAGCAGCTTAGCCGGGTCCTCCTACGAGCAGTACTTC,CASSLAGSSYEQYF
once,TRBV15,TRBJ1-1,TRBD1,TGTGCCACCAGCGGCGACAGGGAAATCACTGAAGCTTTCTTT,CATSGDREITEAFF